The rows below give T cell receptor beta chains drawn from one sample of a study of tumor-infiltrating lymphocytes in primary liver carcinoma. TCRdb processed the multiplex PCR reads anew with MiXCR; each CDR3 protein has one entry. The profile shows about 35,000 distinct CDR3 sequences, over 65% of them singletons. Sequencing was done on a sample of liver tumor tissue from sampling region 4. All receptors come from a middle-aged man with primary liver carcinoma and hepatitis B virus infection. Each CDR3 is given with its conserved first and last residue. The order of the fields is clone size, D gene, V gene, J gene, CDR3 DNA, CDR3 protein. D genes are given only for firm matches. Clone size is shown for a subset of rows, as once, few, many or a class of expanded clone.

clone_size: .
d_call: TRBD2
v_call: TRBV6-5
j_call: TRBJ2-3
cdr3_nt: TGTGCAAGCAGTTCACTCACCCTAAGCGGGGGGTCAGATACGCAGTATTTT
cdr3_aa: CASSSLTLSGGSDTQYF

clone_size: many
d_call: .
v_call: TRBV9
j_call: TRBJ2-1
cdr3_nt: TGTGCCAGCAGCGTCACAGGAACTCACTACAATGAGCAGTTCTTC
cdr3_aa: CASSVTGTHYNEQFF

clone_size: .
d_call: TRBD2
v_call: TRBV11-1
j_call: TRBJ2-4
cdr3_nt: TGTGCTAGCAGTTTCCCCGGGACTAGCAGGACCAAAAACATTGAGTACTTC
cdr3_aa: CASSFPGTSRTKNIEYF

clone_size: .
d_call: .
v_call: TRBV4-3
j_call: TRBJ1-2
cdr3_nt: TGTGCCAGTAGCCAGGCATGGGCAGGGAGGAACTATGGCTACACCTTC
cdr3_aa: CASSQAWAGRNYGYTF

clone_size: .
d_call: .
v_call: TRBV9
j_call: TRBJ2-2
cdr3_nt: TGTGCCAAGAGCGCTACGACCAACACCGGGGAGCTGTTTTTT
cdr3_aa: CAKSATTNTGELFF

clone_size: .
d_call: TRBD2
v_call: TRBV5-1
j_call: TRBJ2-1
cdr3_nt: TGCGCCAGCAGAACCCTAGCGGGAGGCCCCAATAAGCAGTTCTTC
cdr3_aa: CASRTLAGGPNKQFF

clone_size: .
d_call: .
v_call: TRBV29-1
j_call: TRBJ1-1
cdr3_nt: TGCAGCGTTGTCCCCGGATGGGGAATGAACACTGAAGTTTTCTTT
cdr3_aa: CSVVPGWGMNTEVFF

clone_size: .
d_call: .
v_call: TRBV11-2
j_call: TRBJ2-6
cdr3_nt: TGTGCCAGCAGCATGGGGGGTGACGGGGACATTTCCCTCTCTGGGGCCAACGTCCTGACTTTC
cdr3_aa: CASSMGGDGDISLSGANVLTF

clone_size: .
d_call: .
v_call: TRBV4-2
j_call: TRBJ1-4
cdr3_nt: TGTGTCAGCATCCAGCCCCACCGTGAAAAACCGTTTTTT
cdr3_aa: CVSIQPHREKPFF

clone_size: .
d_call: .
v_call: TRBV14
j_call: TRBJ2-3
cdr3_nt: TGTGTCATCAGCCGAGGATACACAGATACGCTGTATTTT
cdr3_aa: CVISRGYTDTLYF

clone_size: .
d_call: TRBD2
v_call: TRBV29-1
j_call: TRBJ2-3
cdr3_nt: TGCAGCACCCGGCTGCGGGAGAGGGGTACAGATACGCAGTATTTT
cdr3_aa: CSTRLRERGTDTQYF

clone_size: .
d_call: TRBD1
v_call: TRBV11-1
j_call: TRBJ2-4
cdr3_nt: TGTGTTAGCAGCTCTCCGGGACAGGGAGCATCAAAAAACATTCAATACTTC
cdr3_aa: CVSSSPGQGASKNIQYF